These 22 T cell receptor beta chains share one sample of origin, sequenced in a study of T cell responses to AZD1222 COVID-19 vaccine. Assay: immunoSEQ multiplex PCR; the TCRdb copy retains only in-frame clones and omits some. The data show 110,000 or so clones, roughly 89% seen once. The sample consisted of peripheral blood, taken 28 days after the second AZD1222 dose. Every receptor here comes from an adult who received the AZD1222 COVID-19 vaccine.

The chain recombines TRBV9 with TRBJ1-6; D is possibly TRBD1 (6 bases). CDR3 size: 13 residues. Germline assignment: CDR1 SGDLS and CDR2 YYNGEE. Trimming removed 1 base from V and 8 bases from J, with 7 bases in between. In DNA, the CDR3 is TGTGCCAGCAGCGTAAACAGGGATTCACCCCTCCACTTT. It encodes CASSVNRDSPLHF.

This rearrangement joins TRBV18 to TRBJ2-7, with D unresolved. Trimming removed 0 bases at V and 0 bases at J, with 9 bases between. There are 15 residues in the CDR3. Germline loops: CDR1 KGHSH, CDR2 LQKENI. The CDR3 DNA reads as TGTGCCAGCTCACCACCAAGGGTTAGCTCCTACGAGCAGTACTTC. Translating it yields CASSPPRVSSYEQYF.

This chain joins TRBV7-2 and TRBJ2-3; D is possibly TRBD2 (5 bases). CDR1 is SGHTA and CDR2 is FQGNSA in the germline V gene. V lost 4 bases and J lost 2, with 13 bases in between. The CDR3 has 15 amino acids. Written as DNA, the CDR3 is TGTGCCAGCAGCTCCCGGAGCGGACCCACAGATACGCAGTATTTT. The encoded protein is CASSSRSGPTDTQYF.

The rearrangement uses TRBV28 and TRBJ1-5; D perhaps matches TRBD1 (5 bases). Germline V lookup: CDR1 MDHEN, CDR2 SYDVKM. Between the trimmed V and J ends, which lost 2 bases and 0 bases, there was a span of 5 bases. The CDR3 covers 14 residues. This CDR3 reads CASSLGGSNQPQHF. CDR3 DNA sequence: TGTGCCAGCAGTTTAGGGGGTAGCAATCAGCCCCAGCATTTT.

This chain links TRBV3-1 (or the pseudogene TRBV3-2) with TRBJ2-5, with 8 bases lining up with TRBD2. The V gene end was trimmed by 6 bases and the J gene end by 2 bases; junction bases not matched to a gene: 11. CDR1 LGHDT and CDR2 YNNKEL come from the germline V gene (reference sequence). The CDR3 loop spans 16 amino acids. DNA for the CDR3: TGTGCCAGCAGTCCACTAGCGGACTCACCTCAAGAGACCCAGTACTTC. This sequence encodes CASSPLADSPQETQYF.

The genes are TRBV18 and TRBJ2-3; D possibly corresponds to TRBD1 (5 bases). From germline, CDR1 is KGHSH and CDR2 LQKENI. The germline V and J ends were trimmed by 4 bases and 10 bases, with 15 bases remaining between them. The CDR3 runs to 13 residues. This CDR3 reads CASSHGRDEAQYF. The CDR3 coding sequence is TGTGCCAGCTCACATGGCAGGGATGAGGCGCAGTATTTT.

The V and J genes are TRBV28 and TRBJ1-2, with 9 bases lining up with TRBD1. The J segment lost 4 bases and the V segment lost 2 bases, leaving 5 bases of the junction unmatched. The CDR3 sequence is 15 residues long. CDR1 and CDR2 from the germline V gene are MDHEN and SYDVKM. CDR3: CASSLPQGQGYGYTF. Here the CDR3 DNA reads TGTGCCAGCAGTTTACCGCAGGGACAGGGCTATGGCTACACCTTC.

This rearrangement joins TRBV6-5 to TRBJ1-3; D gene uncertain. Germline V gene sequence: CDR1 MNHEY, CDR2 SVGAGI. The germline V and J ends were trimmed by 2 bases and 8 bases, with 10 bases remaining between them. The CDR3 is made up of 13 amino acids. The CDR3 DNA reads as TGTGCCAGCAGTTACAGCCCTAGGGACACCATATATTTT. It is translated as CASSYSPRDTIYF.

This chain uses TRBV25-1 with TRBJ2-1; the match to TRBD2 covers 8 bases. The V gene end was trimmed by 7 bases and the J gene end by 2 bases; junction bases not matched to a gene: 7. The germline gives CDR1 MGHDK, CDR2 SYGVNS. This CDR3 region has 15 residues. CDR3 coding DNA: TGTGCCAGCACCCCCCACGGGGGGGCCTACAATGAGCAGTTCTTC. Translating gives CASTPHGGAYNEQFF.

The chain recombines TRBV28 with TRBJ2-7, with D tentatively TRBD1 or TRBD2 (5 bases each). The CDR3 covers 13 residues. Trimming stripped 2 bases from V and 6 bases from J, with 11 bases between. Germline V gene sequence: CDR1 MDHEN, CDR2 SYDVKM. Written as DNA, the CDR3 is TGTGCCAGCAGTTTAGGGGGATTAGGCGAGCAGTACTTC. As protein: CASSLGGLGEQYF.

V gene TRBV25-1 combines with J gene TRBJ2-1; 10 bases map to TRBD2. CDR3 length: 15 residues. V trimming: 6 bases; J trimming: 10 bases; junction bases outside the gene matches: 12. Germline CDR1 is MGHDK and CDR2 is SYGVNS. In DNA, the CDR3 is TGTGCCAGCAGAAGTAGCGGGGGGCCGGGAAAGGAGCAGTTCTTC. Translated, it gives CASRSSGGPGKEQFF.

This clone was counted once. The CDR3 nucleotides read TGTGCCAGCTCACAACAAGGGACAGCCTCTGGGGCCAACGTCCTGACTTTC. Amino acids: CASSQQGTASGANVLTF. The J gene is TRBJ2-6, the V gene TRBV18; 7 bases align to TRBD1. The V gene end was trimmed by 4 bases and the J gene end by 0 bases; junction bases not matched to a gene: 6. The CDR3 spans 17 residues. Germline V lookup: CDR1 KGHSH, CDR2 LQKENI.

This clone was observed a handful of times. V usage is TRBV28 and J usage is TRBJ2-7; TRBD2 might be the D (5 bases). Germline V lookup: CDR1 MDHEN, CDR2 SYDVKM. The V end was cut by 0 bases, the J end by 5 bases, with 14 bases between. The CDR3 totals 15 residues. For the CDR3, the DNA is TGTGCCAGCAGTTTATGGTCACTAGGAGGTGACGAGCAGTACTTC. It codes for CASSLWSLGGDEQYF.

Written as DNA, the CDR3 is TGCAGCGTTGAGTGGAGGGGCCAGGGGATCAATGAGCAGTTCTTC. Its protein is CSVEWRGQGINEQFF. J is TRBJ2-1 and V is TRBV29-1; D is perhaps TRBD1 or TRBD2 (6 bases each). Deletions cut 3 bases from V and 6 bases from J, with 18 bases between. The CDR3 is made up of 15 amino acids. CDR1 and CDR2 from the germline V gene are SQVTM and ANQGSEA.

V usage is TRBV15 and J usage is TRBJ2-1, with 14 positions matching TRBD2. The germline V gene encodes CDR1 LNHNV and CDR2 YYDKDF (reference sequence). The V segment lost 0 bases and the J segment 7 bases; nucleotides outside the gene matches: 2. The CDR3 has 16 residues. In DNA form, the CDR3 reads TGTGCCACCAGCAGAGAAGGACTAGCGGGAGGTAATGAGCAGTTCTTC. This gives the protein CATSREGLAGGNEQFF.

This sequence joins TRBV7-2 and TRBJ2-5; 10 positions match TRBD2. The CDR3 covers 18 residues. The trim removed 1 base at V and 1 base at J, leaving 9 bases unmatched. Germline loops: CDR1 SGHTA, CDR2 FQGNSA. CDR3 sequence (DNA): TGTGCCAGCAGCTTAGTAAAGGGACTAGCGAGAAGCCAAGAGACCCAGTACTTC. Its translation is CASSLVKGLARSQETQYF.

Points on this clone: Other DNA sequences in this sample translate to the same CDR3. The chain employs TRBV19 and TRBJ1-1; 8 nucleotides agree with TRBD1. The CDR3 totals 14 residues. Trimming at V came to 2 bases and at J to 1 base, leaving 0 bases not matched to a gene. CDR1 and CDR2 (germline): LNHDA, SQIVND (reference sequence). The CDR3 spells CASSITGGNTEAFF. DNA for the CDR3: TGTGCCAGTAGTATAACAGGGGGGAACACTGAAGCTTTCTTT.

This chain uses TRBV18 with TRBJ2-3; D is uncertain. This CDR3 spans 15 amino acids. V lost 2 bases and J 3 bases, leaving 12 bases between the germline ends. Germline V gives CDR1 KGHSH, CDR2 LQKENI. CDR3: CASSPEAGPTDTQYF. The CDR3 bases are TGTGCCAGCTCACCAGAGGCAGGACCTACAGATACGCAGTATTTT.

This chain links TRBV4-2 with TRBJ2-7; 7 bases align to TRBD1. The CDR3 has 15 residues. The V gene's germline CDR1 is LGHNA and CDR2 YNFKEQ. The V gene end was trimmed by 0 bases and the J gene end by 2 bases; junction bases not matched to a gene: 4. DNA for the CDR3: TGTGCCAGCAGCCAAGACGGACAGGTCACCTACGAGCAGTACTTC. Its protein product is CASSQDGQVTYEQYF.

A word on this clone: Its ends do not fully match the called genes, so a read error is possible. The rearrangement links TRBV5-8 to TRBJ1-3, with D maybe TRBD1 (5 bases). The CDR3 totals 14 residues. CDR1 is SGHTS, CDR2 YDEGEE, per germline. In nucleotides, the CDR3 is TGTGCCAGCATCTTGAAACGGGGCGCGTACACCATATATTTT. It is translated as CASILKRGAYTIYF.

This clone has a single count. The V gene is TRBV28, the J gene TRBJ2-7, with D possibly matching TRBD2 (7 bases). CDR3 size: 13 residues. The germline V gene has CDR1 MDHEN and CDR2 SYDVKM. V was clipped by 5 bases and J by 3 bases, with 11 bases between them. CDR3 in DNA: TGTGCCAGCAGTCGGGGAGGGGGCTACGAGCAGTACTTC. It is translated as CASSRGGGYEQYF.

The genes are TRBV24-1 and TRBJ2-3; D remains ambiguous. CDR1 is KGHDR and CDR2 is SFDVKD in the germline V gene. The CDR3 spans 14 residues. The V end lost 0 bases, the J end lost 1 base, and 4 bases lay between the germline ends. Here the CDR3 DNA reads TGTGCCACCAGTGATTTGGGCGGCACAGATACGCAGTATTTT. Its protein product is CATSDLGGTDTQYF.